The 26 T cell receptor beta chains in this list originate from one sample, sequenced in a study of early T cells in non-severe SARS-CoV-2 infection. One entry per CDR3 protein results from TCRdb running MiXCR on the 5' RACE reads. The profile shows roughly 81,000 distinct CDR3 sequences, about 12% of them singletons. What was sequenced was whole blood. The receptor source for this set is an adult who was a healthcare worker with PCR-confirmed SARS-CoV-2 infection or an uninfected control (not recorded which).

The rearrangement joins TRBV30 to TRBJ1-1; no definite D call. Trimming took 1 base from V and 0 from J, leaving 6 bases between them. This CDR3 is built from 13 residues. Germline values: CDR1 GTSNPN, CDR2 SVGIG (reference sequence). The CDR3 DNA reads as TGTGCCTGGAGTGACAGAATGAACACTGAAGCTTTCTTT. This translates into CAWSDRMNTEAFF.

The chain recombines TRBV2 with TRBJ1-5; TRBD1 matches 9 bases. There are 13 residues in the CDR3. Unmatched junction bases numbered 10, after V lost 8 bases and J lost 11 bases. The germline V gene encodes CDR1 SNHLY and CDR2 FYNNEI. This CDR3 is CASSGQGVRAQHF. CDR3 coding DNA: TGTGCCAGCTCGGGACAGGGAGTTCGGGCCCAGCATTTT.

This clonotype occurred a few times. The V and J genes are TRBV10-3 and TRBJ1-2; 9 bases match TRBD1. Germline loops: CDR1 ENHRY, CDR2 SYGVKD. V trimming: 7 bases; J trimming: 2 bases; junction bases outside the gene matches: 5. The CDR3 runs 14 residues. The DNA for the CDR3 is TGTGCCATCACCAGGGACAGGGAGAACTATGGCTACACCTTC. Its translation is CAITRDRENYGYTF.

The genes are TRBV6-5 and TRBJ2-7; D is possibly TRBD1 (6 bases). V was pared by 7 bases and J by 0 bases, with 13 bases between. The CDR3 is 14 amino acids. The germline gives CDR1 MNHEY, CDR2 SVGAGI. CDR3 sequence: CASNRGGSSYEQYF. The CDR3 bases are TGTGCCAGCAACAGAGGGGGTAGCTCCTACGAGCAGTACTTC.

Remarks on this clonotype: The junction departs from germline at one end; a sequencing error may be responsible. V is TRBV28 and J is TRBJ1-6; no clear D. The CDR3 has 16 residues. Germline-derived CDR1 and CDR2 are MDHEN and SYDVKM. CDR3 sequence: CASSLKSLSRNLPLHF. CDR3 nucleotide sequence: TGTGCCAGCAGTTTAAAGTCTCTCTCGCGGAATTTACCCCTCCACTTT.

The chain carries TRBV6-1 and TRBJ1-2; D is undetermined. Trimming left V 7 bases short and J 4 bases short, with 16 bases between. This CDR3 has 14 residues. CDR1 and CDR2 (germline): MNHNS, SASEGT. CDR3 residues: CASTRERAIYGYTF. In nucleotides, the CDR3 is TGTGCCAGCACCCGCGAGAGAGCAATCTATGGCTACACCTTC.

The rearrangement links TRBV5-1 to TRBJ2-3; D is possibly TRBD2 (5 bases). Germline loops: CDR1 SGHRS, CDR2 YFSETQ. The CDR3 has 14 residues. Trimming pared 5 bases from V and 2 bases from J, leaving 12 bases between. The CDR3 DNA reads as TGCGCCAGCAGGCGGGTCTTGGTCACAGATACGCAGTATTTT. Encoded protein: CASRRVLVTDTQYF. The whole variable domain, filled in from reference TRBV5-1 and TRBJ2-3, reads KAGVTQTPRYLIKTRGQQVTLSCSPISGHRSVSWYQQTPGQGLQFLFEYFSETQRNKGNFPGRFSGRQFSNSRSEMNVSTLELGDSALYLCASRRVLVTDTQYFGPGTRLTVL.

The rearrangement uses TRBV12-3 or TRBV12-4 and TRBJ2-5; 8 nucleotides match TRBD1. The CDR3 sequence is 16 residues long. The V and J ends lost 6 bases and 2 bases, in that order; junction bases with no gene match: 11. CDR3 loop: CASSLRQGKGQETQYF. DNA for the CDR3: TGTGCCAGCAGCCTTAGACAGGGGAAAGGTCAAGAGACCCAGTACTTC.

This clonotype was counted between two and nine times. This chain links TRBV29-1 with TRBJ1-1; D gene uncertain. Looked up from germline, CDR1 is SQVTM and CDR2 is ANQGSEA. Between the trimmed V and J ends, which lost 6 bases and 2 bases, there was a span of 10 bases. CDR3 size: 12 residues. The CDR3 DNA follows: TGCAGCGTCTCCCACGGCAACACTGAAGCTTTCTTT. Its translation: CSVSHGNTEAFF.

This clonotype has a count of ten or more. The chain joins TRBV3-1 to TRBJ1-2; TRBD1 might be the D (6 bases). Germline V gives CDR1 LGHDT, CDR2 YNNKEL (reference sequence). The CDR3 is made up of 15 amino acids. The V and J ends lost 0 bases and 6 bases respectively, with 14 bases between them. DNA of the CDR3: TGTGCCAGCAGCCAAGATCGGGCAGGGGTTCATGGCTACACCTTC. Its protein is CASSQDRAGVHGYTF.

This rearrangement joins TRBV20-1 to TRBJ1-1, with 7 bases fitting TRBD1. The CDR3 totals 14 residues. Trimming cost V 1 base and J 5 bases; bases outside gene matches: 7. Germline CDR1 and CDR2: DFQATT and SNEGSKA (reference sequence). CDR3 sequence: CSARARRGGTEAFF. For the CDR3, the DNA is TGCAGTGCTAGAGCGCGCAGGGGGGGGACTGAAGCTTTCTTT.

This clonotype was seen at least ten times. The DNA for the CDR3 is TGCAGCGTTGTAGAATACGGAGAGACCCAGTACTTC. Its protein product is CSVVEYGETQYF. J is TRBJ2-5 and V is TRBV29-1; D ambiguous. The germline gives CDR1 SQVTM, CDR2 ANQGSEA. V shed 4 bases and J shed 4 bases, with 10 bases lying between them. The CDR3 sequence is 12 residues long. Full variable domain (remainder filled in from reference TRBV29-1 and TRBJ2-5): SAVISQKPSRDICQRGTSLTIQCQVDSQVTMMFWYRQQPGQSLTLIATANQGSEATYESGFVIDKFPISRPNLTFSTLTVSNMSPEDSSIYLCSVVEYGETQYFGPGTRLLVL.

This chain joins TRBV19 and TRBJ2-2; D is possibly TRBD2 (6 bases). Germline values: CDR1 LNHDA, CDR2 SQIVND (reference sequence). The CDR3 is 16 amino acids. CDR3 amino acids: CASVPPGLRNTGELFF. The CDR3 DNA sequence: TGTGCGAGTGTCCCCCCGGGACTCAGGAACACCGGGGAGCTGTTTTTT.

This clonotype appeared a few times. This chain uses TRBV7-9 with TRBJ2-5; possibly TRBD1 for D (6 bases). Germline lookup yields CDR1 SEHNR and CDR2 FQNEAQ (reference sequence). The CDR3 loop spans 14 amino acids. The ends were cut back, 5 bases at V and 2 bases at J, with 12 bases in the middle. The CDR3 coding sequence is TGTGCCAGCAGCCCGGACAGAAAACAAGAGACCCAGTACTTC. Protein product: CASSPDRKQETQYF.

V usage is TRBV10-1 and J usage is TRBJ2-2; a weak D match, TRBD2 (6 bases). This CDR3 has 14 residues. Trimming shortened V by 5 bases and J by 6 bases, and 13 bases separated the two germline ends. Germline assignment: CDR1 WNHNN and CDR2 SYGVQD (reference sequence). CDR3 amino acids: CASSSPLAPGELFF. The DNA of the CDR3 is TGCGCCAGCAGTTCCCCACTAGCTCCCGGGGAGCTGTTTTTT.

V gene TRBV28 combines with J gene TRBJ2-5; D may match TRBD1 or TRBD2 (6 bases each). The CDR3 consists of 14 residues. Trimming removed 7 bases at V and 4 bases at J, with 16 bases between. The germline V gene has CDR1 MDHEN and CDR2 SYDVKM. CDR3 nucleotide sequence: TGTGCCAGCAACAGTAGGGGGAGGAGAGAGACCCAGTACTTC. Protein product: CASNSRGRRETQYF.

Only a few counts were recorded for this clonotype. The chain employs TRBV28 and TRBJ1-1; 9 bases match TRBD1. The CDR3 covers 15 residues. Germline V lookup: CDR1 MDHEN, CDR2 SYDVKM. J lost 5 bases, V lost 5 bases, and 9 bases had no gene match. In DNA, the CDR3 is TGTGCCAGCAGTCCAAGGACAGGGGCAGGAACTGAAGCTTTCTTT. It specifies CASSPRTGAGTEAFF. The entire variable domain, with the rest obtained from reference TRBV28 and TRBJ1-1, is as follows: DVKVTQSSRYLVKRTGEKVFLECVQDMDHENMFWYRQDPGLGLRLIYFSYDVKMKEKGDIPEGYSVSREKKERFSLILESASTNQTSMYLCASSPRTGAGTEAFFGQGTRLTVV.

The chain recombines TRBV5-1 with TRBJ2-2; 9 bases align to TRBD2. The germline V gene has CDR1 SGHRS and CDR2 YFSETQ. V lost 3 bases, J lost 0 bases, and 9 bases stayed unmatched. CDR3 length: 18 amino acids. Here the CDR3 DNA reads TGCGCCAGCAGCTCTTTATCGGCTAGCGGGGCGAACACCGGGGAGCTGTTTTTT. It encodes CASSSLSASGANTGELFF.

This clonotype has only a few counts. The chain is built from TRBV24-1 and TRBJ2-1; 8 positions match TRBD1. J gave up 4 bases and V 5 bases, and 12 bases lay outside the gene matches. CDR1 is KGHDR, CDR2 SFDVKD, per germline. The CDR3 length is 17 residues. DNA of the CDR3: TGTGCCACCAGTGTTGGGACAGGTCGGGTAGGGTACAATGAGCAGTTCTTC. Protein product: CATSVGTGRVGYNEQFF.

Ten or more counts support this clonotype. V usage is TRBV2 and J usage is TRBJ2-7; 9 nucleotides line up with TRBD1. With V trimmed by 0 bases and J by 6 bases, 9 bases remained unmatched. The V gene's germline CDR1 is SNHLY and CDR2 FYNNEI. The CDR3 has 16 amino acids. The CDR3 DNA is TGTGCCAGCAGTGAAGCTGAGGGACAGGGACCCTCCGAGCAGTACTTC. The encoded protein is CASSEAEGQGPSEQYF.

On this clonotype: Because the CDR3 is missing its conserved closing phenylalanine or tryptophan, this is likely a read error. The chain is built from TRBV5-1 and TRBJ2-1, with D possibly matching TRBD1 (5 bases). Deletions cut 0 bases from V and 12 bases from J, with 7 bases between. This CDR3 comprises 11 residues. Germline-derived CDR1 and CDR2 are SGHRS and YFSETQ. The CDR3 loop reads CASSLVGLQFS. Written as DNA, the CDR3 is TGCGCCAGCAGCTTGGTGGGGCTGCAGTTCTCC.

In its sample, this clonotype was seen many times. The chain couples TRBV3-1 to TRBJ1-5; no definite D call. The CDR3 is 14 amino acids. V shed 1 base and J shed 1 base, with 5 bases lying between them. Germline CDR1 reads LGHDT; CDR2 reads YNNKEL (reference sequence). CDR3 sequence: CASSQGRSNQPQHF. The CDR3 DNA follows: TGTGCCAGCAGCCAAGGGAGGAGCAATCAGCCCCAGCATTTT.

This clonotype was recorded at least ten times. The chain recombines TRBV12-3 or TRBV12-4 with TRBJ1-2; possibly TRBD1 for D (6 bases). This CDR3 has 16 residues. The V end lost 5 bases, the J end lost 7 bases, and 23 bases lay between the germline ends. CDR3 coding DNA: TGTGCCAGCAGTCCAAGGGGGGGACGAAGCCCGGGTGGCTACACCTTC. Protein: CASSPRGGRSPGGYTF.

A few counts support this clonotype. The genes are TRBV5-1 and TRBJ1-1, with D possibly matching TRBD1 (5 bases). The CDR3 has 15 residues. Trimming took 5 bases from V and 2 from J, leaving 16 bases between them. CDR1 is SGHRS and CDR2 is YFSETQ in the germline V gene. This CDR3 is CASSSNRQGNTEAFF. The CDR3 DNA sequence: TGCGCCAGCAGTTCTAATAGGCAGGGTAACACTGAAGCTTTCTTT.

The table lists this clonotype with many counts. This rearrangement joins TRBV18 to TRBJ2-7; 8 nucleotides agree with TRBD2. V shed 0 bases and J 3 bases; nucleotides not matched to a gene: 13. The germline gives CDR1 KGHSH, CDR2 LQKENI. The CDR3 runs to 18 residues. CDR3 sequence: CASSPPVISGGSFYEQYF. The CDR3 DNA reads TGTGCCAGCTCACCACCTGTCATCAGCGGGGGCTCGTTCTACGAGCAGTACTTC.

This clonotype was seen ten or more times. The chain combines TRBV12-3 or TRBV12-4 with TRBJ2-2, with 7 bases identical to TRBD2. This CDR3 has 18 residues. After removal of 2 bases from V and 6 bases from J, the junction contained 15 bases not matched to a gene. CDR3 sequence (DNA): TGTGCCAGCAGTTTAAGCCGTGGGGGACTATCTGGCGCCGGGGAGCTGTTTTTT. This sequence encodes CASSLSRGGLSGAGELFF.